The 27 T cell receptor beta chains in this list originate from one sample, sequenced in a study of T cell repertoires in cytomegalovirus infection. TCRdb fed the reads into MiXCR, producing one record per CDR3 protein. The repertoire holds approximately 390,000 distinct CDR3 sequences, with about 35% as singletons. Their specific antigens are unknown. The sequences come from cultured PBMCs, collected from culture after CMV antigen stimulation. These receptors all stem from a human donor in good health (CMV status not recorded). Some clones in this sample may be carry-over from other donors' samples.

The chain uses TRBV11-2 and TRBJ2-7; 8 bases map to TRBD2. J was trimmed by 6 bases and V by 1 base; bases with no gene match: 5. Germline V gene data show CDR1 as SGHAT and CDR2 as FQNNGV. There are 14 residues in the CDR3. The CDR3 coding sequence is TGTGCCAGCAGCTTAGGTACGACTAGCGCCGAGCAGTACGTC. Protein sequence: CASSLGTTSAEQYV.

The chain recombines TRBV20-1 with TRBJ2-3; TRBD2 matches 8 bases. CDR3 size: 15 residues. V lost 1 base to trimming and J lost 5 bases; unmatched junction nucleotides: 8. Germline lookup yields CDR1 DFQATT and CDR2 SNEGSKA (reference sequence). This CDR3 reads CSARAIAGRGDTQYF. Here the CDR3 DNA reads TGCAGTGCTAGAGCAATAGCGGGAAGGGGAGATACGCAGTATTTT.

This chain uses TRBV4-3 with TRBJ1-5; no reliable D call. V lost 0 bases and J lost 5, with 11 bases in between. The germline V gene has CDR1 LGHNA and CDR2 YSLEER. CDR3 length: 15 residues. The CDR3 sequence is CASSQDGPSDQPQHF. CDR3 DNA sequence: TGCGCCAGCAGCCAAGACGGGCCCAGCGATCAGCCCCAGCATTTT.

The chain uses TRBV20-1 and TRBJ2-7, with 7 nucleotides matching TRBD2. The germline CDR1 and CDR2 sequences are DFQATT and SNEGSKA (reference sequence). CDR3 length equals 13 residues. Germline trimming cut 1 base from V and 3 bases from J; bases unmatched to any gene: 3. CDR3 DNA: TGCAGTGCTAGAGGACTAGCCGACTACGAGCAGTACTTC. This codes for CSARGLADYEQYF.

This sequence joins TRBV5-4 and TRBJ2-1, with 8 bases that match TRBD2. The CDR3 totals 16 residues. V gave up 4 bases and J gave up 7 bases; unmatched junction bases: 13. Germline CDR1 reads SGHNT; CDR2 reads YYREEE (reference sequence). The DNA of the CDR3 is TGTGCCAGCAGCAGAAATCTAGCCGGGAGGGGTAATGAGCAGTTCTTC. It specifies CASSRNLAGRGNEQFF.

The chain links TRBV4-1 to TRBJ1-2; D call uncertain. CDR3 size: 13 residues. V was cut by 4 bases and J by 1 base, with 7 bases left in between. CDR1 and CDR2 (germline): MGHRA, YSYEKL. The CDR3 region has the DNA TGCGCCAGCAGCCTAAGAAGTAACTATGGCTACACCTTC. This codes for CASSLRSNYGYTF.

This clonotype has more than one count but fewer than ten. The genes are TRBV6-6 and TRBJ2-3, with 8 bases matching TRBD2. Germline lookup yields CDR1 MNHNY and CDR2 SVGAGI (reference sequence). V shed 1 base, J shed 2 bases, and the junction held 8 bases outside the gene matches. This CDR3 has 17 amino acids. The CDR3 sequence: CASSYFRLASDTDTQYF. The CDR3 DNA is TGTGCCAGCAGTTACTTCCGACTAGCGAGCGACACAGATACGCAGTATTTT.

This clonotype was counted ten times or more. The V gene is TRBV5-1, the J gene TRBJ2-3; 7 positions match TRBD2. Germline V gives CDR1 SGHRS, CDR2 YFSETQ. This CDR3 comprises 15 residues. The junction had 8 bases not matched to a gene; V was cut back by 6 bases and J by 1 base. The CDR3 spells CASTVTSLGTDTQYF. The CDR3 nucleotides are TGCGCCAGCACCGTGACTAGCTTAGGCACAGATACGCAGTATTTT.

The chain uses TRBV7-2 and TRBJ2-3; D not resolved. CDR1 and CDR2 from the germline V gene are SGHTA and FQGNSA. CDR3 length: 14 amino acids. V was shortened by 0 bases and J by 1 base, with 5 bases between the two germline ends. The CDR3, as DNA: TGTGCCAGCAGCTTAGCGAGTGGCACAGATACGCAGTATTTT. It codes for CASSLASGTDTQYF.

This clonotype has a handful of counts. The chain uses TRBV6-2 or TRBV6-3 and TRBJ2-7, with 7 bases identical to TRBD1. The CDR3 is 15 residues long. Germline CDR1 is MNHEY and CDR2 is SVGEGT. V trimming: 4 bases; J trimming: 1 base; junction bases outside the gene matches: 7. The CDR3 DNA follows: TGTGCCAGCAGTTCCCGACAGGGCCTTTCCTACGAGCAGTACGTC. Its translation: CASSSRQGLSYEQYV.

This clonotype was counted only a few times. The V call is TRBV5-4, the J call TRBJ2-1; TRBD2 matches at 9 bases. Looked up from germline, CDR1 is SGHNT and CDR2 is YYREEE (reference sequence). The CDR3 totals 17 residues. Losses at the gene ends were 4 bases for V and 9 bases for J; bases not matched to a gene: 17. In nucleotides, the CDR3 is TGTGCCAGCAGCACAGAGACTAGCGGCTACGGTGGGGGTGAGCAGTTCTTC. It yields the protein CASSTETSGYGGGEQFF.

This chain joins TRBV20-1 and TRBJ2-1; 7 nucleotides match TRBD1. CDR1 DFQATT and CDR2 SNEGSKA come from the germline V gene (reference sequence). This CDR3 comprises 15 residues. Trimming removed 0 bases from V and 4 bases from J; junction bases left unmatched: 6. The CDR3: CSARDPDRIYNEQFF. CDR3 bases: TGCAGTGCTAGAGATCCGGACAGGATATACAATGAGCAGTTCTTC.

This chain connects TRBV5-1 to TRBJ2-7; the D gene is possibly TRBD2 (5 bases). The length of the CDR3 is 13 residues. The V gene lost 2 bases and the J gene lost 1 base, with 7 bases spanning the gap. The germline V gene has CDR1 SGHRS and CDR2 YFSETQ. CDR3 amino acids: CASSLTGSYEQYF. The CDR3 DNA reads as TGCGCCAGCAGCTTAACGGGGTCCTACGAGCAGTACTTC.

This sequence joins TRBV7-2 and TRBJ1-2; D is perhaps TRBD1 (5 bases). Trimming left V 1 base short and J 2 bases short, with 11 bases between. The germline V gene encodes CDR1 SGHTA and CDR2 FQGNSA. CDR3 size: 15 residues. This CDR3 reads CASSLGGAFNYGYTF. The DNA of the CDR3 is TGTGCCAGCAGCTTAGGCGGGGCTTTCAACTATGGCTACACCTTC.

This clonotype was detected ten times or more. The V call is TRBV7-2, the J call TRBJ2-7; D is unresolved. Trimming took off 2 bases at V and 3 bases at J, with 8 bases between the two ends. This CDR3 region has 13 residues. The germline V gene encodes CDR1 SGHTA and CDR2 FQGNSA. The CDR3 DNA reads as TGTGCCAGCAGCTTACAGGCGATCTACGAGCAGTACTTC. It yields the protein CASSLQAIYEQYF.

This clonotype has ten or more counts. Written as DNA, the CDR3 is TGTGCCAGCAGGACTAGCGGGAGGGCCGAGCAGTACGTC. This codes for CASRTSGRAEQYV. The chain uses TRBV6-2 or TRBV6-3 and TRBJ2-7; 14 nucleotides align to TRBD2. V lost 6 bases and J lost 6; bases outside the gene matches: 1. The CDR3 is 13 amino acids. Germline loops: CDR1 MNHEY, CDR2 SVGEGT.

The V gene is TRBV19, the J gene TRBJ2-1, with 10 positions matching TRBD2. V shed 5 bases and J 2 bases; nucleotides not matched to a gene: 6. The CDR3 sequence is 16 residues long. CDR1 is LNHDA, CDR2 SQIVND, per germline (reference sequence). CDR3 in amino acids: CASSLPLAGAYNEQFF. The CDR3 coding sequence is TGTGCCAGTAGTCTCCCTCTAGCGGGGGCCTACAATGAGCAGTTCTTC. Full variable domain (missing parts from reference TRBV19 and TRBJ2-1): DGGITQSPKYLFRKEGQNVTLSCEQNLNHDAMYWYRQDPGQGLRLIYYSQIVNDFQKGDIAEGYSVSREKKESFPLTVTSAQKNPTAFYLCASSLPLAGAYNEQFFGPGTRLTVL.

The CDR3 DNA sequence: TGCAGTGGGGGTGGACCCCCCGGGACTAGCGGGAGGCCCTCCTACGAGCAGTACTTC. Translated: CSGGGPPGTSGRPSYEQYF. V is TRBV20-1 and J is TRBJ2-7; 15 bases map to TRBD2. After removal of 7 bases from V and 0 bases from J, the junction contained 16 bases not matched to a gene. CDR1 DFQATT and CDR2 SNEGSKA come from the germline V gene (reference sequence). The CDR3 sequence is 19 residues long.

There are a few counts of this clonotype. The V call is TRBV6-6, the J call TRBJ2-1, with 10 bases matching TRBD2. Germline CDR1 MNHNY, CDR2 SVGAGI (reference sequence). This CDR3 region has 17 residues. The ends lost 6 bases at V and 2 bases at J; junction bases unmatched: 10. The CDR3 bases are TGTGCCAGCAGGCCCCGCCAACTAGCGGGGACCTACAATGAGCAGTTCTTC. Translating it yields CASRPRQLAGTYNEQFF.

In its sample, this clonotype was seen many times. The chain recombines TRBV6-2 or TRBV6-3 with TRBJ2-5, with 7 positions matching TRBD1. CDR1 and CDR2 from the germline V gene are MNHEY and SVGEGT. The CDR3 loop spans 14 amino acids. The V gene end was trimmed by 4 bases and the J gene end by 5 bases; junction bases not matched to a gene: 7. CDR3 loop: CASSSVDREETQYF. The DNA of the CDR3 is TGTGCCAGCAGTTCCGTTGACAGGGAGGAGACCCAGTACTTC.

J is TRBJ1-4 and V is TRBV4-1; a weak D match, TRBD1 (5 bases). With 3 bases removed from V and 7 bases from J, the gap between germline ends came to 15 bases. CDR3 size: 15 residues. CDR1 MGHRA and CDR2 YSYEKL come from the germline V gene. The CDR3 region is CASSQGVGEGEKLFF. In DNA form, the CDR3 reads TGCGCCAGCAGCCAGGGGGTAGGAGAGGGTGAAAAACTGTTTTTT.

This clonotype was detected a few times. V and J are TRBV11-2 and TRBJ2-7; the D is unclear. Germline V gives CDR1 SGHAT, CDR2 FQNNGV. V lost 5 bases and J lost 4, with 12 bases in between. This CDR3 spans 13 amino acids. CDR3 sequence: CASSPRLRYEQYV. For the CDR3, the DNA is TGTGCCAGCAGCCCGCGACTGCGGTACGAGCAGTACGTC.

This clonotype was recorded only once. V gene TRBV25-1 combines with J gene TRBJ2-3, with D possibly TRBD1 on 5 matching bases. Trimming cost V 3 bases and J 1 base, with 8 bases left between them. The length of the CDR3 is 14 residues. Germline V gives CDR1 MGHDK, CDR2 SYGVNS. The CDR3 here is CASSDETGTDTQYF. For the CDR3, the DNA is TGTGCCAGCAGTGACGAGACAGGCACAGATACGCAGTATTTT. The full variable domain, in which reference TRBV25-1 and TRBJ2-3 provide the parts outside the CDR3, is EADIYQTPRYLVIGTGKKITLECSQTMGHDKMYWYQQDPGMELHLIHYSYGVNSTEKGDLSSESTVSRIRTEHFPLTLESARPSHTSQYLCASSDETGTDTQYFGPGTRLTVL.

The chain links TRBV2 to TRBJ2-1; D is possibly TRBD2 (5 bases). This CDR3 region has 13 residues. Germline CDR1 SNHLY, CDR2 FYNNEI. V lost 8 bases and J lost 5, with 13 bases in between. The CDR3 reads CASGSEFDNEQFF. CDR3 bases: TGTGCCAGCGGGAGCGAATTCGACAATGAGCAGTTCTTC.

Only a few counts were recorded for this clonotype. V gene TRBV11-3 combines with J gene TRBJ2-7; D is perhaps TRBD1 or TRBD2 (5 bases each). V was pared by 1 base and J by 0 bases, with 10 bases between. The CDR3 loop spans 15 amino acids. Germline V gives CDR1 SGHNT, CDR2 YENEEA. The CDR3 DNA sequence: TGTGCCAGCAGCTTAGGAGGGGTGAGCTCCTACGAGCAGTACGTC. The encoded protein is CASSLGGVSSYEQYV.

This clonotype was detected only a few times. The chain carries TRBV5-1 and TRBJ2-7; 16 bases align to TRBD2. Germline values: CDR1 SGHRS, CDR2 YFSETQ. CDR3 length equals 16 residues. J was trimmed by 6 bases and V by 4 bases; bases with no gene match: 7. The CDR3 region has the DNA TGCGCCAGCAGCCTCGGGACTAGCGGGAGGGACGGCGAGCAGTACTTC. Protein: CASSLGTSGRDGEQYF.

The CDR3 sequence is CASSQAWAGAGNEQYF. The CDR3, as DNA: TGTGCCAGCAGCCAAGCATGGGCGGGAGCGGGGAACGAGCAGTACTTC. The rearrangement joins TRBV3-1 to TRBJ2-7; 7 nucleotides match TRBD2. Germline V CDR1 and CDR2: LGHDT, YNNKEL (reference sequence). V shed 1 base and J 5 bases; nucleotides not matched to a gene: 11. The CDR3 consists of 16 residues.